The clone carrying this T cell receptor beta chain is a singleton in its sample. Germline V lookup: CDR1 SGHNT, CDR2 YYREEE (reference sequence). The CDR3 is 14 residues long. V lost 3 bases and J lost 4, with 13 bases in between. The source of the sample is a study of blood T cell repertoires in COVID-19. Study as a whole: Italy, Spain and the United States were the sources of the convalescent and acute COVID-19 samples. Nucleic acid was either cDNA or gDNA, and it came from T cells, B-cell-depleted T cells, or PBMCs.

The table came from immunoSEQ multiplex PCR; TCRdb's copy has only in-frame clones and leaves some out. This sample carries around 250,000 clones, approximately 85% of them seen once, and the ten largest clones take approximately 2%. Researchers sorted participants into cohorts using their self-reported clinical history. All recovered Cohort 3 donors got two negative PCRs, got clearance, or saw symptom resolution. The chain uses TRBV5-4 and TRBJ1-1; tentatively, D is TRBD1 (6 bases). Sequenced material: PBMCs or T cells enriched from blood (not recorded which). The receptor was derived from a woman in her fifties or sixties who had recovered from COVID-19. The CDR3 region has the DNA TGTGCCAGCAGCTCCTTAGGCAGGGGCACTGAAGCTTTCTTT. The encoded protein is CASSSLGRGTEAFF.